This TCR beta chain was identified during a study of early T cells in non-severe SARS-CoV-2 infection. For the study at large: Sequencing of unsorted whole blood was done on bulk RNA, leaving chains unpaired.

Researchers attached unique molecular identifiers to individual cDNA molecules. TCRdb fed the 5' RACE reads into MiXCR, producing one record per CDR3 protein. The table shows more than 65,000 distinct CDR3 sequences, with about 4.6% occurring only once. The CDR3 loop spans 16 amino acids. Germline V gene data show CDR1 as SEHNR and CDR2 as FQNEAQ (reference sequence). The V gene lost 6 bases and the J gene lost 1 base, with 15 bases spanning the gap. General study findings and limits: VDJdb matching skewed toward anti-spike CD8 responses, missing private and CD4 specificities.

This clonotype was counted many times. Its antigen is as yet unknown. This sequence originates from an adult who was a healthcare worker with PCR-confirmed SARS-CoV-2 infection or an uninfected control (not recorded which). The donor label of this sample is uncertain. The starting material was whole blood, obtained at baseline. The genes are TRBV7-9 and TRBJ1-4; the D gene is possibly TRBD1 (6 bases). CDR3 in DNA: TGTGCCAGCAGTTATAGACAGGCAAGAACTAATGAAAAACTGTTTTTT. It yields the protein CASSYRQARTNEKLFF.